This TCR beta chain was observed in a study of blood T cell repertoires in COVID-19. As for the study in general: Donors in the United States, Italy and Spain gave samples during acute or convalescent COVID-19. PBMCs, B-cell-depleted T cells, or T cells provided the cDNA or gDNA that made up the material.

In the study's own analysis: Reference gene primer amplification in the assay estimated nucleated cell counts. TCRdb's copy holds only in-frame clones and misses some; the assay was immunoSEQ multiplex PCR. That table supplies the V and J calls and clone size; D and trimming were determined from the DNA. This sample has tens of thousands of clones, with 80% found just once. Germline V gives CDR1 MNHEY, CDR2 SVGAGI. This CDR3 comprises 14 residues. V was pared by 6 bases and J by 2 bases, with 7 bases of the junction left unmatched. This clonotype originated in a human donor in a cohort sampled during active COVID-19. Sequencing was performed on peripheral blood. V and J are TRBV6-5 and TRBJ2-7; 7 positions agree with TRBD1. The CDR3 DNA is TGTGCCAGCAGCCCCGGACAGGTGACCTACGAGCAGTACTTC. Amino acids: CASSPGQVTYEQYF.